The source of this TCR beta chain is a study of blood T cell repertoires in COVID-19. Overall study: Donors in the United States, Italy and Spain gave samples during acute or convalescent COVID-19. PBMCs, B-cell-depleted T cells, or T cells provided the cDNA or gDNA that made up the material.

This CDR3 region has 15 residues. V was clipped by 0 bases and J by 6 bases, with 11 bases between them. The germline V gene encodes CDR1 SGHVS and CDR2 FNYEAQ. Original handling: Nucleated cell number was recorded as an estimate derived from reference gene primer amplification. The repertoire was sequenced with immunoSEQ multiplex PCR; TCRdb's copy has only in-frame clones and lacks some. V and J calls and clone size are as listed in that table; D and trimming were resolved from the DNA. The data hold some 180,000 clones, with 70% to 85% observed a single time. Sequencing input: peripheral blood. The chain links TRBV7-6 to TRBJ2-2, with a tentative D call TRBD2 (5 bases). The clonotype comes from a human donor in a cohort sampled during active COVID-19. CDR3 region: CASSLAGVGSGELFF. CDR3 bases: TGTGCCAGCAGCTTAGCCGGGGTTGGGTCCGGGGAGCTGTTTTTT.